This T cell receptor (beta chain) comes out of a study of identical twins. The germline V gene encodes CDR1 MGHRA and CDR2 YSYEKL. This CDR3 contains 14 residues. V lost 0 bases to trimming and J lost 6 bases, with 11 bases between them. TCRdb re-called the 5' RACE reads through MiXCR, storing one row per CDR3 protein. The sample has around 250,000 distinct CDR3 sequences; 6.5% are singletons. This sample was shared with a second study, whose subject was T cells expressing NK-cell markers.

The chain recombines TRBV4-1 with TRBJ1-1, with a tentative D call TRBD1 (6 bases). Sequenced sample: CD8+ T cells sorted from blood. This TCR was recovered from a woman in her late teens or twenties in good health. The CDR3 DNA sequence: TGCGCCAGCAGCCAAGAATGGAGGGGGTCTGAAGCTTTCTTT. Protein: CASSQEWRGSEAFF.